This T cell receptor beta chain was identified during a study of response to subunit inactivated influenza vaccine. The CDR3 has 13 residues. V was cut by 4 bases and J by 1 base, with 7 bases left in between. Per germline, CDR1 MNHEY and CDR2 SVGAGI. Via MiXCR, TCRdb re-called the RT-PCR reads, giving one row per CDR3 protein. The repertoire holds around 300,000 distinct CDR3 sequences, over 20% seen once, with 9% to 12% in the top ten. V and J are TRBV6-5 and TRBJ1-1; D is uncertain. The source of this sequence is a man between 50 and 69 years old who received an inactivated influenza vaccine. Source: PBMCs from blood, taken about 20 months after vaccination. The CDR3: CASSSPGNTEAFF. In nucleotides, the CDR3 is TGTGCCAGCAGTTCACCCGGGAACACTGAAGCTTTCTTT.